These T cell receptor beta chains were read from a single sample in a study of T cells in narcolepsy. Clones were sequenced by immunoSEQ multiplex PCR, and TCRdb holds only the in-frame ones, with some missing. The sample contains about 34,000 clones, approximately 78% of which appear only once. Sequencing input: CD45RA- memory CD4+ T cells from PBMCs. All receptors come from a human donor with narcolepsy. Both conserved end residues are trimmed from each CDR3. The order of the fields is V gene, CDR3 protein.

v_call: TRBV7-9
cdr3_aa: ASSLEVAFNEQF

v_call: TRBV7-9
cdr3_aa: ASSPVRDSPGSGEQY

v_call: TRBV2
cdr3_aa: ASSEMVSNQPQH

v_call: TRBV28
cdr3_aa: ASSLSGGTEAF

v_call: TRBV10-3
cdr3_aa: AICWDRGYGYT

v_call: TRBV11-2
cdr3_aa: ASSLERGAYEQY

v_call: TRBV27
cdr3_aa: ASRRTSGSVTQY

v_call: TRBV5-6
cdr3_aa: ASSVGLYQETQY

v_call: TRBV7-9
cdr3_aa: ASSQPSVGRETQY

v_call: TRBV10-3
cdr3_aa: AISEGYEQF

v_call: TRBV5-5
cdr3_aa: ASSWDRRISGNTIY

v_call: TRBV5-1
cdr3_aa: ASNKGGPGDEQY

v_call: TRBV25-1
cdr3_aa: ASSSGTGQVYGYT

v_call: TRBV6-1
cdr3_aa: ASSRGGNYGYT

v_call: TRBV9
cdr3_aa: ASSVAGGGVTYNEQF

v_call: TRBV28
cdr3_aa: ASSLPQTYTQY

v_call: TRBV5-1
cdr3_aa: ASVTGLAASTDTQY

v_call: TRBV2
cdr3_aa: ASSEGGRTYEQY

v_call: TRBV30
cdr3_aa: AWLDRGRSILGGYT

v_call: TRBV19
cdr3_aa: ASSSGVRYSNQPQH

v_call: TRBV5-1
cdr3_aa: ASSSQGQDHEQY

v_call: TRBV28
cdr3_aa: ASRSPTGTGVIKAF

v_call: TRBV5-1
cdr3_aa: ASSVVRSGGAEAF

v_call: TRBV5-1
cdr3_aa: ASSEGVLGEKLF

v_call: TRBV18
cdr3_aa: ASSPLQGTGNTIY

v_call: TRBV11-1
cdr3_aa: ASSRRGKLTEAF

v_call: TRBV2
cdr3_aa: ASSLRVSNQPQH

v_call: TRBV6-1
cdr3_aa: ASSDRDRGSYT

v_call: TRBV7-2
cdr3_aa: ASSLGGGGTGNTIY

v_call: TRBV5-4
cdr3_aa: ASTGGPTTGELF

v_call: TRBV27
cdr3_aa: ASSPGSAGYEQY

v_call: TRBV30
cdr3_aa: AWRPGLAYNEQF

v_call: TRBV1
cdr3_aa: TSSPRLRDDTPEAF

v_call: TRBV5-4
cdr3_aa: ASSPRQGEGAKNIQY

v_call: TRBV4-2
cdr3_aa: ASSSPSGDTQY

v_call: TRBV9
cdr3_aa: ASSVGQSTDTQY

v_call: TRBV5-1
cdr3_aa: ASSLDRLLTGELF

v_call: TRBV6-5
cdr3_aa: ASSYSRWANEKLF

v_call: TRBV6-5
cdr3_aa: ASSYSGQPQH

v_call: TRBV7-9
cdr3_aa: ASSLSTGNQPQH